These 21 T cell receptor beta chains came from one sample sequenced in a study of T-cell memory formation after mild COVID-19. A single record per CDR3 protein comes from TCRdb applying MiXCR to the 5' RACE reads. Among about 310,000 distinct CDR3 sequences listed, approximately 19% were seen once. The material sequenced was PBMCs or a T cell subset sorted from them (not recorded which). The receptors stem from a man aged 18 to 35 who had mild COVID-19 (a few samples of this study predate the infection). Cell type and time point are not known.

This sequence joins TRBV4-1 and TRBJ1-1; no reliable D call. The CDR3 is made up of 16 amino acids. Germline V gene lookup returns CDR1 MGHRA and CDR2 YSYEKL. V was trimmed by 1 base and J by 2 bases, leaving 14 bases between them. CDR3: CASSQGSPLLNTEAFF. In DNA, the CDR3 is TGCGCCAGCAGCCAAGGATCCCCACTTCTTAACACTGAAGCTTTCTTT.

The chain has TRBV7-7 and TRBJ2-7; D possibly uses TRBD1 or TRBD2 (6 bases each). The CDR3 covers 15 residues. With 5 bases removed from V and 5 bases from J, the gap between germline ends came to 19 bases. CDR1 and CDR2 from the germline V gene are SSHAT and FNYEAQ (reference sequence). CDR3 bases: TGTGCCAGCAGCCCCGGGGGAGACAGGTCGGACGAGCAGTACTTC. Amino acid sequence: CASSPGGDRSDEQYF.

The V gene is TRBV7-9, the J gene TRBJ2-2, with D perhaps TRBD1 (5 bases). The V gene lost 2 bases and the J gene lost 1 base, with 11 bases spanning the gap. This CDR3 is 16 amino acids long. CDR1 is SEHNR and CDR2 is FQNEAQ in the germline V gene (reference sequence). The CDR3 DNA sequence: TGTGCCAGCAGCTTATCCGCAGGGTTGAACACCGGGGAGCTGTTTTTT. Protein sequence: CASSLSAGLNTGELFF.

This chain links TRBV10-3 with TRBJ2-2; TRBD2 agrees at 9 bases. The CDR3 is 15 residues long. Germline loops: CDR1 ENHRY, CDR2 SYGVKD. J lost 2 bases, V lost 7 bases, and 5 bases had no gene match. The CDR3 protein is CAITPGLANTGELFF. CDR3 in DNA: TGTGCCATCACCCCGGGACTAGCCAACACCGGGGAGCTGTTTTTT.

This clonotype was counted ten times or more. The chain combines TRBV7-2 with TRBJ1-2, with TRBD1 identical over 8 bases. Germline V lookup: CDR1 SGHTA, CDR2 FQGNSA. The J segment lost 7 bases and the V segment lost 5 bases, leaving 12 bases of the junction unmatched. The CDR3 has 15 amino acids. The CDR3 nucleotides read TGTGCCAGCAGCCTACAGTTCGGGCAGGGGGCTGGCTACACCTTC. It yields the protein CASSLQFGQGAGYTF.

This clonotype was counted between two and nine times. The chain employs TRBV3-1 and TRBJ2-7, with D perhaps given as TRBD1 or TRBD2 (5 bases each). The length of the CDR3 is 13 residues. Germline V lookup: CDR1 LGHDT, CDR2 YNNKEL (reference sequence). V lost 8 bases and J lost 6, with 17 bases in between. DNA of the CDR3: TGTGCCAGCGCCCTAGAACCGAGGGGCGAGCAGTACTTC. Residues: CASALEPRGEQYF.

This clonotype was counted between two and nine times. V usage is TRBV20-1 and J usage is TRBJ2-3; the D is unclear. The V and J ends lost 5 bases and 5 bases respectively, with 11 bases between them. The V gene's germline CDR1 is DFQATT and CDR2 SNEGSKA (reference sequence). There are 12 residues in the CDR3. Here the CDR3 reads CSALGSGDTQYF. The CDR3 nucleotides are TGCAGTGCTCTCGGCTCGGGAGATACGCAGTATTTT.

This clonotype has a handful of counts. The rearrangement uses TRBV3-1 and TRBJ2-2; D assignment may be TRBD1 or TRBD2 (6 bases each). V was trimmed by 4 bases and J by 4 bases, leaving 16 bases between them. CDR3 length equals 16 residues. Looked up from germline, CDR1 is LGHDT and CDR2 is YNNKEL (reference sequence). The CDR3 DNA is TGTGCCAGCAGCCGTTATTTAGGGGGGAGCACCGGGGAGCTGTTTTTT. Translating it yields CASSRYLGGSTGELFF.

This clonotype was counted once. The CDR3 bases are TGTGCCAGCAGTGACAGGGGGGCAAATGAGCAGTTCTTC. Amino acids: CASSDRGANEQFF. The V and J genes are TRBV2 and TRBJ2-1; possible D gene TRBD1, 7 bases. CDR3 length equals 13 residues. From germline, CDR1 is SNHLY and CDR2 FYNNEI. Deletions cut 3 bases from V and 7 bases from J, with 10 bases between.

The chain uses TRBV3-1 and TRBJ2-7; the D gene is possibly TRBD2 (5 bases). Trimming removed 0 bases at V and 3 bases at J, with 12 bases between. CDR1 LGHDT and CDR2 YNNKEL come from the germline V gene (reference sequence). There are 15 residues in the CDR3. The CDR3 DNA is TGTGCCAGCAGCCAAGACCTCCGCCGGGACTACGAGCAGTACTTC. Protein sequence: CASSQDLRRDYEQYF.

This clonotype was detected ten times or more. This chain connects TRBV12-3 or TRBV12-4 to TRBJ2-5; D perhaps matches TRBD1 (5 bases). The CDR3 runs 12 residues. The V gene lost 3 bases and the J gene lost 6 bases, with 8 bases spanning the gap. CDR3 DNA: TGTGCCAGCAGTTTTCAGGGCCAGACCCAGTACTTC. This translates into CASSFQGQTQYF.

The sample holds one count of this clonotype. This chain connects TRBV7-9 to TRBJ2-1; the D is unclear. V was pared by 1 base and J by 2 bases, with 12 bases between. CDR3 size: 16 residues. Germline CDR1 reads SEHNR; CDR2 reads FQNEAQ (reference sequence). The CDR3 region has the DNA TGTGCCAGCAGCTTAGAGAGAAGAGATCCCTACAATGAGCAGTTCTTC. Translating it yields CASSLERRDPYNEQFF.

This clonotype came up a few times. The V call is TRBV15, the J call TRBJ2-2, with TRBD1 identical over 7 bases. The CDR3 sequence is 14 residues long. The trim removed 2 bases at V and 6 bases at J, leaving 3 bases unmatched. Germline loops: CDR1 LNHNV, CDR2 YYDKDF (reference sequence). The chain's CDR3 is CATSRFQGAGELFF. CDR3 sequence (DNA): TGTGCCACCAGCAGATTCCAGGGGGCCGGGGAGCTGTTTTTT.

At least ten counts were recorded for this clonotype. The chain has TRBV4-1 and TRBJ2-5, with 7 nucleotides matching TRBD1. This CDR3 has 14 residues. V lost 1 base to trimming and J lost 2 bases; unmatched junction nucleotides: 1. Germline V gene sequence: CDR1 MGHRA, CDR2 YSYEKL. The CDR3 protein is CASSQATGQETQYF. CDR3 DNA: TGCGCCAGCAGCCAAGCGACAGGGCAAGAGACCCAGTACTTC.

The sample holds a few counts of this clonotype. The gene calls are TRBV20-1 and TRBJ1-1; D gene unclear. V was pared by 3 bases and J by 7 bases, with 12 bases between. From germline, CDR1 is DFQATT and CDR2 SNEGSKA (reference sequence). CDR3 size: 12 residues. The chain's CDR3 is CSARGSLDEAFF. The CDR3 region has the DNA TGCAGTGCTAGGGGGAGTTTGGATGAAGCTTTCTTT.

As DNA, the CDR3 is TGCAGTGCCCTAGGGGTGGGTTACGAGCAGTACTTC. Protein: CSALGVGYEQYF. This sequence joins TRBV20-1 and TRBJ2-7; weak D call: TRBD1 (5 bases). V was trimmed by 6 bases and J by 4 bases, leaving 13 bases between them. Germline CDR1 and CDR2: DFQATT and SNEGSKA (reference sequence). The CDR3 is 12 residues long.

This clonotype was detected a few times. The chain links TRBV20-1 to TRBJ2-4; D is possibly TRBD1 or TRBD2 (6 bases each). Germline lookup yields CDR1 DFQATT and CDR2 SNEGSKA (reference sequence). This CDR3 region has 16 residues. Trimming pared 2 bases from V and 8 bases from J, leaving 22 bases between. The CDR3 region is CSARPAGGAYSDIQYF. CDR3 nucleotide sequence: TGCAGTGCTAGACCCGCCGGGGGCGCTTATTCGGACATTCAGTACTTC.

The V call is TRBV4-3, the J call TRBJ2-3, with TRBD1 matching over 10 bases. Germline loops: CDR1 LGHNA, CDR2 YSLEER. Germline trimming cut 0 bases from V and 4 bases from J; bases unmatched to any gene: 4. The CDR3 runs 16 residues. CDR3 protein: CASSQDRGQGSDTQYF. The DNA for the CDR3 is TGCGCCAGCAGCCAAGATCGGGGACAGGGGTCAGATACGCAGTATTTT.

This clonotype has only a few counts. The chain couples TRBV5-1 to TRBJ1-2; no definite D call. The CDR3 contains 13 residues. V was clipped by 0 bases and J by 12 bases, with 15 bases between them. Germline CDR1 is SGHRS and CDR2 is YFSETQ. The DNA of the CDR3 is TGCGCCAGCAGCTTGGATCTTCTGGGTTTTCACACCTTC. This translates into CASSLDLLGFHTF.

The CDR3 region has the DNA TGTGCCAGCAGCGCCAGGGGTGGGGACAGGTACTCTGGGGCCAACGTCCTGACTTTC. It encodes CASSARGGDRYSGANVLTF. The rearrangement joins TRBV7-2 to TRBJ2-6; 8 positions agree with TRBD1. Germline CDR1 reads SGHTA; CDR2 reads FQGNSA. Losses at the gene ends were 5 bases for V and 0 bases for J; bases not matched to a gene: 12. CDR3 size: 19 residues.

The chain carries TRBV5-1 and TRBJ2-3; the D gene is possibly TRBD1 (5 bases). From germline, CDR1 is SGHRS and CDR2 YFSETQ. The CDR3 spans 12 residues. V lost 5 bases to trimming and J lost 5 bases, with 9 bases between them. The CDR3 region is CASRVGEDTQYF. The CDR3 coding sequence is TGCGCCAGCAGGGTAGGGGAAGATACGCAGTATTTT.